Below, 15 T cell receptor beta chains from the same sample are listed, as sequenced in a study of blood T cell repertoires in COVID-19. TCRdb's table, derived via immunoSEQ multiplex PCR, lists solely in-frame clones and lacks some. The sample holds tens of thousands of clones, roughly 87% seen once. Source material: peripheral blood. These receptors were taken from a human donor with active COVID-19. The donor label of this sample is uncertain.

This clone was seen just once. This rearrangement joins TRBV9 to TRBJ2-3, with a weak D call TRBD2 (6 bases). Germline values: CDR1 SGDLS, CDR2 YYNGEE. The CDR3 spans 16 residues. V was cut by 0 bases and J by 2 bases, with 13 bases left in between. CDR3 in amino acids: CASSVVGGMTTDTQYF. CDR3 DNA sequence: TGTGCCAGCAGCGTAGTTGGGGGGATGACCACAGATACGCAGTATTTT. The whole variable domain, filled in from reference TRBV9 and TRBJ2-3, reads DSGVTQTPKHLITATGQRVTLRCSPRSGDLSVYWYQQSLDQGLQFLIQYYNGEERAKGNILERFSAQQFPDLHSELNLSSLELGDSALYFCASSVVGGMTTDTQYFGPGTRLTVL.

The J gene is TRBJ1-2, the V gene TRBV29-1; D unclear. V was cut by 3 bases and J by 7 bases, with 21 bases left in between. Germline values: CDR1 SQVTM, CDR2 ANQGSEA. The CDR3 totals 15 residues. The CDR3 DNA reads as TGCAGCGTTGATTCGTCTAATCTAGGCGATTTTGGCTACACCTTC. Protein product: CSVDSSNLGDFGYTF. Full variable domain (outside the CDR3, taken from reference TRBV29-1 and TRBJ1-2): SAVISQKPSRDICQRGTSLTIQCQVDSQVTMMFWYRQQPGQSLTLIATANQGSEATYESGFVIDKFPISRPNLTFSTLTVSNMSPEDSSIYLCSVDSSNLGDFGYTFGSGTRLTVV.

This clone was detected only a few times. V and J are TRBV6-5 and TRBJ1-1, with TRBD1 matching over 9 bases. CDR3 length: 14 residues. The ends lost 6 bases at V and 4 bases at J; junction bases unmatched: 6. Germline loops: CDR1 MNHEY, CDR2 SVGAGI. The CDR3: CASSLDRGFTEAFF. CDR3 bases: TGTGCCAGCAGCCTAGACAGGGGGTTCACTGAAGCTTTCTTT.

This clone was counted between two and nine times. This chain uses TRBV5-1 with TRBJ1-2; 10 bases are a match to TRBD1. Germline values: CDR1 SGHRS, CDR2 YFSETQ. V dropped 4 bases and J dropped 2; count of bases not matched to a gene: 8. The CDR3 loop spans 16 amino acids. As DNA, the CDR3 is TGCGCCAGCAGCCAATCAGTGGGACAGGGGAACTATGGCTACACCTTC. Protein sequence: CASSQSVGQGNYGYTF. Complete variable domain (other parts from reference TRBV5-1 and TRBJ1-2): KAGVTQTPRYLIKTRGQQVTLSCSPISGHRSVSWYQQTPGQGLQFLFEYFSETQRNKGNFPGRFSGRQFSNSRSEMNVSTLELGDSALYLCASSQSVGQGNYGYTFGSGTRLTVV.

The count of this clone is one. This chain links TRBV6-5 with TRBJ1-2, with a tentative D call TRBD1 (6 bases). The V gene lost 5 bases and the J gene lost 4 bases, with 17 bases spanning the gap. Germline CDR1 is MNHEY and CDR2 is SVGAGI. The length of the CDR3 is 15 residues. For the CDR3, the DNA is TGTGCCAGCAGTAGGTCAGGGGATGTGGGCTATGGCTACACCTTC. Amino acid sequence: CASSRSGDVGYGYTF.

This clone was observed a few times. The V and J genes are TRBV5-6 and TRBJ1-4; no definite D call. Germline CDR1 is SGHDT and CDR2 is YYEEEE. This CDR3 comprises 15 residues. Deletions cut 1 base from V and 10 bases from J, with 17 bases between. Written as DNA, the CDR3 is TGTGCCAGCAGCTTGAGAGTCCAGGAGGCTGGAAAACTGTTTTTT. Residues: CASSLRVQEAGKLFF.

The sample holds one count of this clone. This sequence joins TRBV29-1 and TRBJ1-4, with D unclear. CDR1 is SQVTM and CDR2 is ANQGSEA in the germline V gene. The CDR3 runs to 16 residues. Trimming removed 7 bases at V and 2 bases at J, with 20 bases between. CDR3 in DNA: TGCAGCGCCAAACCCGGCGGGGAGCTTACTAATGAAAAACTGTTTTTT. It codes for CSAKPGGELTNEKLFF.

A few counts support this clone. This sequence joins TRBV3-1 (or the pseudogene TRBV3-2) and TRBJ2-5, with 7 positions matching TRBD2. This CDR3 has 13 amino acids. Per germline, CDR1 LGHDT and CDR2 YNNKEL (reference sequence). V dropped 2 bases and J dropped 5; count of bases not matched to a gene: 2. CDR3 in DNA: TGTGCCAGCAGCCAACTAGCGGTCGAGACCCAGTACTTC. This sequence encodes CASSQLAVETQYF.

The chain links TRBV11-3 to TRBJ2-1, with a weak D call TRBD2 (5 bases). The CDR3 spans 15 residues. Per the germline V gene, CDR1 is SGHNT and CDR2 is YENEEA. V lost 4 bases, J lost 4 bases, and 14 bases lay in between. The CDR3 protein is CASSSRGTRYNEQFF. Here the CDR3 DNA reads TGTGCCAGCAGCTCCCGGGGAACTAGGTACAATGAGCAGTTCTTC.

The chain recombines TRBV3-1 (or the pseudogene TRBV3-2) with TRBJ2-7; 10 nucleotides align to TRBD1. Germline V gene data show CDR1 as LGHDT and CDR2 as YNNKEL (reference sequence). This CDR3 has 13 residues. V was clipped by 9 bases and J by 3 bases; unmatched bases: 5. In DNA, the CDR3 is TGTGCCAGTTCCGGGACAGGGGTCTACGAGCAGTACTTC. Residues: CASSGTGVYEQYF.

This rearrangement joins TRBV5-4 to TRBJ1-2; tentatively, D is TRBD1 (5 bases). The CDR3 totals 14 residues. Germline loops: CDR1 SGHNT, CDR2 YYREEE (reference sequence). The germline V and J ends were trimmed by 2 bases and 8 bases, with 16 bases remaining between them. CDR3: CASSFGRAQEGYTF. As DNA, the CDR3 is TGTGCCAGCAGCTTCGGCAGGGCTCAAGAGGGCTACACCTTC.

This chain links TRBV6-5 with TRBJ1-1; D call uncertain. V lost 0 bases and J lost 0, with 8 bases in between. CDR3 length: 15 amino acids. In germline, CDR1 is MNHEY, CDR2 SVGAGI. In DNA form, the CDR3 reads TGTGCCAGCAGTTACTCGACTACGCTGAACACTGAAGCTTTCTTT. Protein: CASSYSTTLNTEAFF.

The count of this clone is one. The rearrangement joins TRBV27 to TRBJ1-1; a possible D gene is TRBD1 (6 bases). Germline V CDR1 and CDR2: MNHEY, SMNVEV (reference sequence). CDR3 size: 14 residues. V lost 6 bases and J lost 1, with 12 bases in between. The CDR3: CASSLRGWNTEAFF. The CDR3 DNA is TGTGCCAGCAGCCTCAGGGGCTGGAACACTGAAGCTTTCTTT.

The rearrangement uses TRBV7-2 and TRBJ2-2, with D possibly TRBD1 on 5 matching bases. The CDR3 extends over 15 amino acids. CDR1 SGHTA and CDR2 FQGNSA come from the germline V gene. Trimming stripped 4 bases from V and 1 base from J, with 10 bases between. DNA of the CDR3: TGTGCCAGCAGCTCTCCTGACAGGAACACCGGGGAGCTGTTTTTT. Residues: CASSSPDRNTGELFF.

The CDR3 sequence: CASVRTVLNSPLHF. CDR3 nucleotide sequence: TGTGCCAGCGTTAGGACAGTCTTAAATTCACCCCTCCACTTT. The genes are TRBV2 and TRBJ1-6, with a tentative D call TRBD1 (6 bases). Germline V gene lookup returns CDR1 SNHLY and CDR2 FYNNEI. CDR3 length: 14 residues. Trimming left V 8 bases short and J 7 bases short, with 15 bases between.